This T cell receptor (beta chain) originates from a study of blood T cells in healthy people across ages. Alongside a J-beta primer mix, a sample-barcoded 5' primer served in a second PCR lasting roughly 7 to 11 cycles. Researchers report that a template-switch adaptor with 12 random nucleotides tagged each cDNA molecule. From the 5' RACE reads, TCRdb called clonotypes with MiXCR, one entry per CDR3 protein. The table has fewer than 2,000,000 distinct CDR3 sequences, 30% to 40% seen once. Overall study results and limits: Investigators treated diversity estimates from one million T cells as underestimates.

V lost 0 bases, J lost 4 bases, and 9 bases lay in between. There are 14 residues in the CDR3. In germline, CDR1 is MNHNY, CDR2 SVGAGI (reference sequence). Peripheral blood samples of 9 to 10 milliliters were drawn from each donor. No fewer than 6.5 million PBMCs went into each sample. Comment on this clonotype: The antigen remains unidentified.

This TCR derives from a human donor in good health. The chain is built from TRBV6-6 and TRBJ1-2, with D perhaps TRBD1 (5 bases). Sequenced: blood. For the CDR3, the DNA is TGTGCCAGCAGTTACTCGAGAGGGGTCTATGGCTACACCTTC. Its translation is CASSYSRGVYGYTF.